The rows below give T cell receptor beta chains drawn from one sample of a study of OX40 agonist ivuxolimab in advanced cancers. Data came from immunoSEQ multiplex PCR; TCRdb stores just in-frame clones and leaves some out. The table shows more than 50,000 clones, with roughly three quarters occurring only once. The specimen was CD4+ or CD8+ T cells sorted from blood, collected in a trial of the OX40 agonist ivuxolimab. These receptors all come from an adult with an advanced solid tumor such as melanoma, head and neck, liver or kidney cancer. Both conserved end residues are part of each CDR3.

TRBV7-9	TRBJ2-6	CASSRTGGSGANVLTF
TRBV15	TRBJ2-7	CATSRDLGYEQYF
TRBV7-9	TRBJ2-5	CASSTTGVSQETQYF
TRBV6-9	TRBJ2-7	CASSPFLEASYEQYF
TRBV15	TRBJ2-2	CATSVHTGELFF
TRBV29-1	TRBJ2-3	CSVGGVSGRTTDTQYF
TRBV18	NA	CASSTGQGSYEQYF
TRBV9	TRBJ2-5	CASSVTGGAETQYF
TRBV6-6	TRBJ2-5	CASRPLAGVVKTQYF
TRBV5-8	TRBJ1-4	CASSLRGTGWEKLFF
TRBV19	TRBJ1-1	CASSMAFRVTEAFF
TRBV7-6	TRBJ2-7	CASSRSRYEQYF
TRBV5-1	TRBJ2-3	CASSLAANTDTQYF
TRBV5-1	TRBJ2-6	CASSLTSSGANVLTF
TRBV5-4	TRBJ2-3	CASSSLDREGPTDTQYF
TRBV27	TRBJ2-2	CASSPNAGYTGELFF
TRBV28	TRBJ2-7	CASSLGFGRESYEQYF
TRBV2	TRBJ1-3	CASRVISGNTIYF
TRBV10-3	TRBJ2-1	CAISEAVRGAQNEQFF
TRBV29-1	TRBJ1-2	CSADRTGGDYGYTF
TRBV4-1	TRBJ1-5	CASSQEPTRATQPQHF
TRBV11-2	TRBJ2-7	CASSFSGGPYEQYF
TRBV7-8	TRBJ1-2	CASSLGRLYGYTF